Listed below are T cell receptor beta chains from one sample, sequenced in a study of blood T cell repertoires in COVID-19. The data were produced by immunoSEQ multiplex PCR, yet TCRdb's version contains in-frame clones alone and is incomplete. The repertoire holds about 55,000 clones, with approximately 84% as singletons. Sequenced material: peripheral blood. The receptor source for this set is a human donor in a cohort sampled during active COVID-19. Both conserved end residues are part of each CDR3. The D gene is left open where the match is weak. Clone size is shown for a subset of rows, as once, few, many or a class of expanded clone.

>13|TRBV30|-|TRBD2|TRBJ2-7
TGTGCCTGGAGTCCGACTAGCGGGGGACTGCAGTACTTC
CAWSPTSGGLQYF
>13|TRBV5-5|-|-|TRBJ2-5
TGTGCCAGCAGCTTTACTGTTCAAGAGACCCAGTACTTC
CASSFTVQETQYF
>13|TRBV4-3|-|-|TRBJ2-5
TGCGCCAGCAGCCTTAGCCCTCAAGAGACCCAGTACTTC
CASSLSPQETQYF
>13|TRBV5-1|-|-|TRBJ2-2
TGCGCCAGCGCAGGGGCAAACACCGGGGAGCTGTTTTTT
CASAGANTGELFF
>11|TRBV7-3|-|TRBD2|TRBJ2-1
TGTGCCAGCAGCTTTAGCGGGGTTGCGTTCTTC
CASSFSGVAFF
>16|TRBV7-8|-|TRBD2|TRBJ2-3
TGTGCCAGCAGCTTTGCCGGGACTAGCGTGGTAGATACGCAGTATTTT
CASSFAGTSVVDTQYF
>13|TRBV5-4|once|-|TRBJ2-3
TGTGCCAGCAGACTCGACAGGACAGATACGCAGTATTTT
CASRLDRTDTQYF
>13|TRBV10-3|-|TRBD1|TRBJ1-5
TGTGCCATAGGCGTAGGGGGCCATCAGCCCCAGCATTTT
CAIGVGGHQPQHF
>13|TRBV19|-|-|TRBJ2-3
TGTGCCAGTAGTTCTACCGGGACTTATCAATTGTATTTT
CASSSTGTYQLYF
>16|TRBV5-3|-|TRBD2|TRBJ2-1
TGTGCCAGAAGCGCCCGCCTGGGAGGGTATCCCGATGAGCAGTTCTTC
CARSARLGGYPDEQFF
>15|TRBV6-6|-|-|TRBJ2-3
TGTGCCAGCAGTTACTCGATAACTCGGGGGGATACGCAGTATTTT
CASSYSITRGDTQYF
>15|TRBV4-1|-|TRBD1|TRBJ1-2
TGCGCCAGCAGCCAAGATTGGGGACAGGGTTATGGCTACACCTTC
CASSQDWGQGYGYTF
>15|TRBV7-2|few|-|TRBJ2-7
TGTGCCAGCAGCTCCGTGACAGGTAGTTCCTACGAGCAGTACTTC
CASSSVTGSSYEQYF
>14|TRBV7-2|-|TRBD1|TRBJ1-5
TGTGCCAGCAGCTTACGGACAGGGGATCAGCCCCAGCATTTT
CASSLRTGDQPQHF
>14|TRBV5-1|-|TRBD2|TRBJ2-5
TGCGCCAGCAGCTCCCTAGCGGATCAAGAGACCCAGTACTTC
CASSSLADQETQYF
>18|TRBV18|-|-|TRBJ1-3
TGTGCCAGCTCACCAAATCAAGTAGACAGAAGCTCTGGAAACACCATATATTTT
CASSPNQVDRSSGNTIYF
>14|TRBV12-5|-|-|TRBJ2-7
TGTGCTAGTGGTTTGGGTTATTTAACAGACGAGCAGTACTTC
CASGLGYLTDEQYF
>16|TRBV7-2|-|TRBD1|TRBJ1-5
TGTGCCAGCAGCCTGACGACAGGGGGGGCCGGTCAGCCCCAGCATTTT
CASSLTTGGAGQPQHF
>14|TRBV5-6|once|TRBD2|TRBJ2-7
TGTGCCAGTGCCGGGACTAGCGGCTCCTACGAGCAGTACTTC
CASAGTSGSYEQYF
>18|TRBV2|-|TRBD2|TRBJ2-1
TGTGCCAGCAGAGGTGGGGTCCCGGGACTAGCGGGGTTGGATGAGCAGTTCTTC
CASRGGVPGLAGLDEQFF
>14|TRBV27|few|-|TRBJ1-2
TGTGCCAGCAGGGGCCTGAGCCAGAACTATGGCTACACCTTC
CASRGLSQNYGYTF
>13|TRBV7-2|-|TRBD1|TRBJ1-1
TGTGCCAGCAGCAGCAAAGGGACAGCTGAAGCTTTCTTT
CASSSKGTAEAFF
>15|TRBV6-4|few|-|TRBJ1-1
TGTGCCAGCAGTGACTCGAGCAGGGGGAACACTGAAGCTTTCTTT
CASSDSSRGNTEAFF
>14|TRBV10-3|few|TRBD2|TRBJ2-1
TGTGCCATCAGTATAGCGGGAGGCTACAATGAGCAGTTCTTC
CAISIAGGYNEQFF
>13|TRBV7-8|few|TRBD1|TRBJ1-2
TGTGCCAGCAGCCAGGGACAGATCTATGGCTACACCTTC
CASSQGQIYGYTF
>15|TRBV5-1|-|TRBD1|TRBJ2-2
TGCGCCAGCAGCTTCGGGGACAGCTACACCGGGGAGCTGTTTTTT
CASSFGDSYTGELFF
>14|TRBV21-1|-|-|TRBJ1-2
TGTGCCAGCAGCATTTTCCGCGACAGCTATGGCTACACCTTC
CASSIFRDSYGYTF
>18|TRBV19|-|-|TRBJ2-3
TGTGCCAGTAGTATAAGGCGGTCTAGCTCCCTTACTACAGATACGCAGTATTTT
CASSIRRSSSLTTDTQYF
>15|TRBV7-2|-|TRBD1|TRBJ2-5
TGTGCCAGCAGCTCCGACAGGGGGCCCCAAGAGACCCAGTACTTC
CASSSDRGPQETQYF
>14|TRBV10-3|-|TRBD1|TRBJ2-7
TGTGCCATCAGAAACCAGGACAGGGGACACGAGCAGTACTTC
CAIRNQDRGHEQYF
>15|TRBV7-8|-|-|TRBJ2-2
TGTGCCAGCAGCTTAAAGGAGACCATTGAAAGGGAGCTGTTTTTT
CASSLKETIERELFF
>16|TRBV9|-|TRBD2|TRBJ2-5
TGTGCCAGCAGCCCCGGGGGACTAGCGGGAAGGGAGACCCAGTACTTC
CASSPGGLAGRETQYF
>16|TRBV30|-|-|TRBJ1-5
TGTGCCTGGAGTGGGGGATGGACTGCCACGAATCAGCCCCAGCATTTT
CAWSGGWTATNQPQHF
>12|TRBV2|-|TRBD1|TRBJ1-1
TGTGCCAGCAGTAGGACAGGAATGGGAGCTTTCTTT
CASSRTGMGAFF
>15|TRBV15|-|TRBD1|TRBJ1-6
TGTGCCACCAGCAGAGCGACAGGGCTTAATTCACCCCTCCACTTT
CATSRATGLNSPLHF
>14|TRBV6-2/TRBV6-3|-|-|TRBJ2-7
TGTGCCAGCAGTTACTCTTACAGGTCCTACGAGCAGTACTTC
CASSYSYRSYEQYF
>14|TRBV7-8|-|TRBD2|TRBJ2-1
TGTGCCAGCAGTTCAGGCGGGGGAGGGAATGAGCAGTTCTTC
CASSSGGGGNEQFF
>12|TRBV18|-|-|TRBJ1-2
TGTGCCAGCTCACCGCGGACAGATGGCTACACCTTC
CASSPRTDGYTF
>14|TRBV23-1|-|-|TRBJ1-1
TGCGCCAGCAGCATCGGGGTTGGGGACACTGAAGCTTTCTTT
CASSIGVGDTEAFF
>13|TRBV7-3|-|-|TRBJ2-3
TGTGCCAGCAGTAAAGGACTGCGAGATACGCAGTATTTT
CASSKGLRDTQYF
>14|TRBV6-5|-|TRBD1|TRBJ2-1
TGTGCCAGCAGTTCCACAGGGGGCAGGGTTGAGCAGTTCTTC
CASSSTGGRVEQFF
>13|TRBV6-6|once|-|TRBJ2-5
TGTGCCACAGAGGGATTTCGCGGAGAGACCCAGTACTTC
CATEGFRGETQYF
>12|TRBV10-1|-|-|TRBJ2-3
TGCGCCAGCGCGGGTAGCACAGATACGCAGTATTTT
CASAGSTDTQYF
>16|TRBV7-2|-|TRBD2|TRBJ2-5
TGTGCCAGCAGCTTAGATGGCGGGGGGGCCGGAGAGACCCAGTACTTC
CASSLDGGGAGETQYF
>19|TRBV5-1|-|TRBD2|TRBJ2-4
TGCGCCAGCAGCTTGGCCAGCGGGGGGGCCGGTGAAAGGGAGAACATTCAGTACTTC
CASSLASGGAGERENIQYF
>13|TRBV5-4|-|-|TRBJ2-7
TGTGCCAGTAGCGGTGACTTCTCCTACGAGCAGTACTTC
CASSGDFSYEQYF
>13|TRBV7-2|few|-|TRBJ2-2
TGTGCCAGCAGCTCAGGGTTGGGCGGGGAGCTGTTTTTT
CASSSGLGGELFF
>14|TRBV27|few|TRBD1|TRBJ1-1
TGTGCCAGCAGTTCCCTCACCAGGGGGCTTGGAGCTTTCTTT
CASSSLTRGLGAFF
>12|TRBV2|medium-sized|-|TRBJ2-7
TGTGCCAGCAGTGAACAGACCTACGAGCAGTACTTC
CASSEQTYEQYF
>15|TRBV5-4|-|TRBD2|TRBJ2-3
TGTGCCAGCAGCTCGACTAGCGGGGGGACAGATACGCAGTATTTT
CASSSTSGGTDTQYF
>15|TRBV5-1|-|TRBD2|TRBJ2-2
TGCGCCAGCAGCTGGACTAGCGGGGCCTCCGAGGAGCTGTTTTTT
CASSWTSGASEELFF
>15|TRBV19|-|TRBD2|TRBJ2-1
TGTGCCAGTAGTCCCGGGACTAGCCTCTACAATGAGCAGTTCTTC
CASSPGTSLYNEQFF
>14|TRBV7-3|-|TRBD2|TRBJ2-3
TGTGCCAGCAGCCGACTAGCGGGAGGAGATACGCAGTATTTT
CASSRLAGGDTQYF
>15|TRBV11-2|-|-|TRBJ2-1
TGTGCCAGCAGCTTGGAGCTTTCCCGTGGCGGGCTTCAGTTCTTC
CASSLELSRGGLQFF
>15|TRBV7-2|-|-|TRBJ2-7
TGTGCCAGCAGCCTTCTCGGGGGAGGAGGCTACGAGCAGTACTTC
CASSLLGGGGYEQYF
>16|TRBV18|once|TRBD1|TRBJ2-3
TGTGCCAGCTCACCAGGGACAGGGTTGGCCAGAGATACGCAGTATTTT
CASSPGTGLARDTQYF
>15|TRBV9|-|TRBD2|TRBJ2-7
TGTGCCAGCAGCCCCCACCGAGCGGGGGAAGCCGAGCAGTACTTC
CASSPHRAGEAEQYF
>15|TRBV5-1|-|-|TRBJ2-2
TGCGCCAGCAGCTTGGACAGGCCGAACACCGGGGAGCTGTTTTTT
CASSLDRPNTGELFF
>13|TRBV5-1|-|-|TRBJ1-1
TGCGCCAGCAGCTTAGATCCCTCAGGTGGAGCTTTCTTT
CASSLDPSGGAFF